Listed here are 7 T cell receptor beta chains from one sample, sequenced in a study of T cells in women clearing cervical HPV infection. Using immunoSEQ multiplex PCR, the repertoire was profiled, and TCRdb retains in-frame clones only, with some absent. The specimen's table records 36,000 or so clones. Sequenced input: blood buffy coat. These receptors were obtained from a woman between 18 and 75 years old with a cervical HPV16 infection that either progressed to CIN3+ or cleared (not recorded which).

This clone is called medium-sized (0.01 to 0.1%) based on its frequency. Read coverage stops 3 residues before the CDR3 terminus; the germline J gene supplies the remainder. The chain links TRBV29-1 to TRBJ1-1, with unresolved D. Germline V lookup: CDR1 SQVTM, CDR2 ANQGSEA. V was pared by 4 bases and J by 4 bases, with 10 bases between. This CDR3 contains 12 residues. CDR3 region: CSVARGATEAFF. The CDR3 bases that were read are TGCAGCGTTGCACGGGGTGCCACTGAA.

Points on this clone: The sequence runs out 3 residues before the end of the CDR3; the remainder is reconstructed from the germline J gene. The chain joins TRBV27 to TRBJ2-2; D not resolved. Looked up from germline, CDR1 is MNHEY and CDR2 is SMNVEV (reference sequence). The V gene lost 3 bases and the J gene lost 8 bases, with 13 bases spanning the gap. The CDR3 contains 14 residues. Incomplete CDR3 DNA: TGTGCCAGCAGTTTTGGGCAGTTCAAGGGGGAG. Its translation: CASSFGQFKGE. The entire CDR3 sequence reads CASSFGQFKGELFF.

A remark on this clone: The read finishes 3 residues shy of the CDR3 end, and the germline J gene is used to complete it. V gene TRBV7-2 combines with J gene TRBJ2-3; the D gene is possibly TRBD2 (7 bases). The length of the CDR3 is 15 residues. Per germline, CDR1 SGHTA and CDR2 FQGNSA. CDR3 amino acids: CASSLAGGPEETQYF. The sequenced CDR3 bases are TGTGCCAGCAGCTTAGCGGGGGGGCCGGAAGAGACG.

Details on this clone: Read data end 3 residues before the CDR3 end; the end is taken from the germline J gene. The chain joins TRBV20-1 to TRBJ2-2; 10 positions agree with TRBD2. The V gene end was trimmed by 5 bases and the J gene end by 4 bases; junction bases not matched to a gene: 4. Germline values: CDR1 DFQATT, CDR2 SNEGSKA (reference sequence). This CDR3 is built from 14 residues. CDR3 DNA, as far as it was read: TGCAGTGCTGCCAGCGGGGGGGTCACCGGGGAG. Translating gives CSAASGGVTGE. The whole CDR3 region reads CSAASGGVTGELFF.

About this clone: The sequenced fragment ends 3 residues before the CDR3 boundary, so the rest is inferred from the germline J gene. The chain uses TRBV28 and TRBJ2-7; D call uncertain. CDR3 length: 12 residues. Germline V gives CDR1 MDHEN, CDR2 SYDVKM. V was cut by 3 bases and J by 6 bases, with 9 bases left in between. The CDR3 is CASSFLAGEQYF. The DNA read from the CDR3 is TGTGCCAGCAGTTTCCTGGCTGGCGAG.

About this clone: The read ends 3 residues shy of where the CDR3 ends; the end is completed using the germline J gene. The chain has TRBV7-9 and TRBJ2-7; a weak D match, TRBD1 (6 bases). The CDR3 spans 12 residues. V was trimmed by 2 bases and J by 4 bases, leaving 6 bases between them. Germline V gene lookup returns CDR1 SEHNR and CDR2 FQNEAQ (reference sequence). The covered CDR3 bases are TGTGCCAGCAGCTTACAGGGGTACGAG. Translating it yields CASSLQGYE. The entire CDR3 reads CASSLQGYEQYF.

As regards this clone: The read terminates 3 residues ahead of where the CDR3 ends, so the germline J gene completes it. V usage is TRBV12-3 or TRBV12-4 and J usage is TRBJ1-2; possible D gene TRBD1, 6 bases. CDR3 size: 11 residues. Trimming shortened V by 9 bases and J by 3 bases, and 8 bases separated the two germline ends. The CDR3 reads CARQGYYGYTF. CDR3 DNA, as far as it was read: TGTGCCAGGCAGGGGTACTATGGC.